Detailed here is one T cell receptor (beta chain). This clonotype was counted ten times or more. The antigen this receptor binds is unknown. The input lacks base qualities; no much larger clone sits a single base away. The library was generated by PCR. TCRdb lists the instrument as Illumina HiSeq 2500. Molecular barcoding was employed in the preparation of TCR libraries, with unique molecular identifiers being used to normalize TCRbeta repertoire quantification. In TCRdb, the public reads were trimmed at Q25 with fastp and aligned with MiXCR, with productive beta chains retained. Each record represents a unique CDR3 protein, reported with the most common genes and DNA among its rows. This sample is represented by around 700,000 distinct CDR3 sequences; roughly 14% of them were singletons. Of the sample, approximately 0.8% falls within the top ten clones. These data come from a study of T-cell reconstitution after alpha-beta-depleted transplantation in children (dated by TCRdb to 2016 to 2017). Describing the broader study: Using TCR repertoire profiling, the study followed T-cell immune reconstitution in a quantitative way in children after TCRalphabeta/CD19-depleted allogeneic hematopoietic cell transplantation. The full study reports these points: The high TCRbeta diversity at day 60 in some patients was ascribed to recipient T cells and intrathymic progenitors that had survived conditioning. The frequencies of hyperexpanded clones fell over the following months, and after one year, T-cell counts and TCRbeta diversity were mostly attributed to newly produced T cells. The apparently early recovery of alphabetaT-cell counts about two months after transplant reportedly depended on only several hundred rapidly expanded clones that came from non-depleted graft cells.

The label giving this sample's treatment or condition can be read as: allogeneic hematopoietic cell transplantation with graft depleted of TCRalphabeta T cells and CD19 B cells. TCRalphabeta/CD19-depleted allogeneic hematopoietic cell grafts were given to the transplant recipients, all of whom were children. The specimen was PBMCs, collected before TCRalphabeta/CD19-depleted stem cell transplant. The receptor's source is a girl aged 2-10 years with congenital amegakaryocytic thrombocytopenia, due to receive a stem cell transplant.

The DNA reads TGTGCCACGACGACAACGAACACTGAAGCTTTCTTT. Translated, it gives CATTTTNTEAFF. This sequence uses TRBV12-3 or TRBV12-4 and TRBJ1-1; no D gene is confidently identified. The cysteine opens and the phenylalanine closes a CDR3 of 12 amino acids. The CDR3 DNA has 36 bases and is translated from base 1. V lost 10 bases and J lost 1 base; the stretch between them is 10 bases long.